A single sample gave rise to the 28 T cell receptor beta chains below, sequenced in a study of blood T cell repertoires in COVID-19. Data came from immunoSEQ multiplex PCR; TCRdb stores just in-frame clones and leaves some out. The table includes some 200,000 clones, about 86% detected once. Specimen: PBMCs or T cells enriched from blood (not recorded which). Every receptor here comes from a woman aged 40 to 49 with acute COVID-19.

The rearrangement uses TRBV29-1 and TRBJ2-4; tentatively, D is TRBD2 (5 bases). This CDR3 spans 17 amino acids. Trimming took 0 bases from V and 4 from J, leaving 19 bases between them. Germline values: CDR1 SQVTM, CDR2 ANQGSEA. Here the CDR3 DNA reads TGCAGCGTTGAAGAAAGGCCCGGAGGATTAGGGAAAAACATTCAGTACTTC. This gives the protein CSVEERPGGLGKNIQYF.

The rearrangement joins TRBV4-2 to TRBJ1-4; a possible D gene is TRBD1 (5 bases). Germline V CDR1 and CDR2: LGHNA, YNFKEQ. The CDR3 sequence is 16 residues long. V lost 0 bases to trimming and J lost 4 bases, with 12 bases between them. CDR3 sequence reads: CASSQDRGQGNEKLFF. CDR3 DNA sequence: TGTGCCAGCAGCCAAGATAGGGGCCAGGGTAATGAAAAACTGTTTTTT.

With regard to this clone: Other DNA sequences of this sample code for an identical CDR3. V usage is TRBV18 and J usage is TRBJ2-7; no clear D. V lost 3 bases and J 0 bases, leaving 3 bases between the germline ends. This CDR3 has 12 amino acids. In germline, CDR1 is KGHSH, CDR2 LQKENI. DNA of the CDR3: TGTGCCAGCTCACCTAGCTCCTACGAGCAGTACTTC. Its protein is CASSPSSYEQYF.

V is TRBV7-8 and J is TRBJ1-2; 10 bases align to TRBD1. Germline values: CDR1 SGHVS, CDR2 FQNEAQ. The CDR3 loop spans 14 amino acids. The J segment lost 4 bases and the V segment lost 1 base, leaving 0 bases of the junction unmatched. The CDR3 sequence: CASSLGDRGYGYTF. The CDR3 nucleotides are TGTGCCAGCAGCTTAGGGGACAGGGGCTATGGCTACACCTTC.

The J gene is TRBJ1-1, the V gene TRBV6-5; D is undetermined. CDR1 and CDR2 from the germline V gene are MNHEY and SVGAGI. Deletions cut 6 bases from V and 1 base from J, with 12 bases between. The CDR3 is 14 residues long. CDR3 in amino acids: CASSRDFRNTEAFF. The CDR3 bases are TGTGCCAGCAGCCGCGACTTCAGGAACACTGAAGCTTTCTTT.

This clone was counted ten times or more. The rearrangement links TRBV5-5 to TRBJ2-3; no reliable D call. Trimming left V 2 bases short and J 0 bases short, with 10 bases between. CDR1 is SGHKS and CDR2 is YYEKEE in the germline V gene (reference sequence). This CDR3 has 15 residues. The CDR3 region has the DNA TGTGCCAGCAGCTTATCACGGTTTAGCACAGATACGCAGTATTTT. Its protein is CASSLSRFSTDTQYF. The whole variable domain, remainder taken from reference TRBV5-5 and TRBJ2-3, is DAGVTQSPTHLIKTRGQQVTLRCSPISGHKSVSWYQQVLGQGPQFIFQYYEKEERGRGNFPDRFSARQFPNYSSELNVNALLLGDSALYLCASSLSRFSTDTQYFGPGTRLTVL.

The gene calls are TRBV11-3 and TRBJ2-5; D may be TRBD1 (6 bases). The CDR3 contains 17 residues. Trimming took 3 bases from V and 0 from J, leaving 17 bases between them. Per the germline V gene, CDR1 is SGHNT and CDR2 is YENEEA. For the CDR3, the DNA is TGTGCCAGCAGCTTCCGTGGGACACATATTTACCAAGAGACCCAGTACTTC. This encodes CASSFRGTHIYQETQYF.

This chain links TRBV5-6 with TRBJ1-4; 8 nucleotides align to TRBD1. CDR3 length: 15 residues. Trimming at V came to 1 base and at J to 5 bases, leaving 4 bases not matched to a gene. Per the germline V gene, CDR1 is SGHDT and CDR2 is YYEEEE. CDR3 residues: CASSLLNRGNEKLFF. The CDR3, as DNA: TGTGCCAGCAGCTTGCTTAACAGGGGGAATGAAAAACTGTTTTTT.

The gene calls are TRBV15 and TRBJ2-5; 7 bases fit TRBD2. This CDR3 has 16 amino acids. J was trimmed by 5 bases and V by 0 bases; bases with no gene match: 9. From germline, CDR1 is LNHNV and CDR2 YYDKDF (reference sequence). In DNA, the CDR3 is TGTGCCACCAGCAGAGATACGAGACTAGCCCGGGAGACCCAGTACTTC. Its protein is CATSRDTRLARETQYF.

J is TRBJ1-4 and V is TRBV30; 9 bases align to TRBD1. This CDR3 is built from 14 residues. Trimming removed 1 base from V and 9 bases from J; junction bases left unmatched: 6. Per germline, CDR1 GTSNPN and CDR2 SVGIG (reference sequence). The CDR3 region is CAWSDDRGSKKLFF. In DNA form, the CDR3 reads TGTGCCTGGAGTGATGACAGGGGGAGCAAAAAACTGTTTTTT. Full variable domain (missing parts from reference TRBV30 and TRBJ1-4): SQTIHQWPATLVQPVGSPLSLECTVEGTSNPNLYWYRQAAGRGLQLLFYSVGIGQISSEVPQNLSASRPQDRQFILSSKKLLLSDSGFYLCAWSDDRGSKKLFFGSGTQLSVL.

The chain combines TRBV7-2 with TRBJ2-1, with 9 bases that match TRBD2. The CDR3 covers 18 residues. With V trimmed by 1 base and J by 0 bases, 7 bases remained unmatched. Germline V gene data show CDR1 as SGHTA and CDR2 as FQGNSA. CDR3 sequence reads: CASSLEAGGPSSYNEQFF. For the CDR3, the DNA is TGTGCCAGCAGCTTAGAGGCGGGGGGGCCTAGCTCCTACAATGAGCAGTTCTTC.

The chain has TRBV3-1 (or the pseudogene TRBV3-2) and TRBJ2-3; 8 nucleotides align to TRBD2. The V and J ends lost 1 base and 4 bases, in that order; junction bases with no gene match: 16. The CDR3 is made up of 19 amino acids. Per germline, CDR1 LGHDT and CDR2 YNNKEL (reference sequence). The CDR3 reads CASSQVPGGASGVPDTQYF. In DNA form, the CDR3 reads TGTGCCAGCAGCCAAGTGCCGGGGGGGGCTAGCGGCGTTCCAGATACGCAGTATTTT.

In the case of this clone: At one end, the junction sequence differs from germline, possibly due to a read error. The rearrangement joins TRBV11-2 to TRBJ2-1; 7 nucleotides match TRBD2. The germline V gene encodes CDR1 SGHAT and CDR2 FQNNGV. This CDR3 comprises 16 residues. CDR3 bases: TGTGCCAGCAGCCCGAAAAGCGGGGCCTCCGACAATGAGCAGTTCTTC. Protein: CASSPKSGASDNEQFF.

The V gene is TRBV28, the J gene TRBJ2-7, with 11 bases identical to TRBD2. Trimming cost V 8 bases and J 0 bases; bases outside gene matches: 3. Per germline, CDR1 MDHEN and CDR2 SYDVKM. The CDR3 is made up of 14 amino acids. The CDR3 coding sequence is TGTGCCAGCTACACTAGCGGGAGCTCCTACGAGCAGTACTTC. Its translation: CASYTSGSSYEQYF. Full variable domain (missing parts from reference TRBV28 and TRBJ2-7): DVKVTQSSRYLVKRTGEKVFLECVQDMDHENMFWYRQDPGLGLRLIYFSYDVKMKEKGDIPEGYSVSREKKERFSLILESASTNQTSMYLCASYTSGSSYEQYFGPGTRLTVT.

This clone was observed once. The genes are TRBV5-6 and TRBJ2-2; 7 nucleotides line up with TRBD2. The CDR3 extends over 14 amino acids. V shed 0 bases and J 5 bases; nucleotides not matched to a gene: 1. Germline CDR1 is SGHDT and CDR2 is YYEEEE. CDR3 in amino acids: CASSLERDTGELFF. The DNA for the CDR3 is TGTGCCAGCAGCTTGGAGCGGGATACCGGGGAGCTGTTTTTT.

V is TRBV9 and J is TRBJ2-1; 10 bases match TRBD2. Germline V gives CDR1 SGDLS, CDR2 YYNGEE. Germline trimming cut 0 bases from V and 6 bases from J; bases unmatched to any gene: 6. The CDR3 has 16 residues. The DNA of the CDR3 is TGTGCCAGCAGCGTAGGTGGTAGCGGGAGGCGCAATGAGCAGTTCTTC. It codes for CASSVGGSGRRNEQFF.

CDR3 nucleotides: TGTGCCAGCAGCTTGCGGGGTGGGGTAGCGAGAACTGAAGCTTTCTTT. As protein: CASSLRGGVARTEAFF. The V gene is TRBV7-8, the J gene TRBJ1-1; no reliable D call. Trimming removed 3 bases from V and 5 bases from J, with 19 bases in between. The germline gives CDR1 SGHVS, CDR2 FQNEAQ. This CDR3 spans 16 amino acids.

The CDR3 DNA reads as TGTGCCAGCAGCTTAGCCCGGGGTGTCTTCTCTGGAAACACCATATATTTT. Its protein is CASSLARGVFSGNTIYF. The chain carries TRBV7-9 and TRBJ1-3; no clear D. V shed 0 bases and J shed 0 bases, with 12 bases lying between them. The CDR3 extends over 17 amino acids. Per the germline V gene, CDR1 is SEHNR and CDR2 is FQNEAQ (reference sequence).

The chain couples TRBV19 to TRBJ2-1; TRBD2 matches at 13 bases. Trimming removed 0 bases from V and 4 bases from J; junction bases left unmatched: 3. CDR1 is LNHDA and CDR2 is SQIVND in the germline V gene (reference sequence). The CDR3 totals 17 residues. CDR3 nucleotides: TGTGCCAGTAGTATAGATAGGACTAGCGGGGGATACAATGAGCAGTTCTTC. It encodes CASSIDRTSGGYNEQFF.

The genes are TRBV18 and TRBJ1-2, with 8 positions matching TRBD1. Germline V gene data show CDR1 as KGHSH and CDR2 as LQKENI. CDR3 length: 13 amino acids. Trimming cost V 8 bases and J 3 bases; bases outside gene matches: 5. The CDR3 sequence: CASAGQVDYGYTF. CDR3 sequence (DNA): TGTGCCAGCGCGGGACAGGTAGACTATGGCTACACCTTC.

This clone was detected once. The rearrangement uses TRBV7-3 and TRBJ1-1, with TRBD1 identical over 8 bases. Germline-derived CDR1 and CDR2 are SGHTA and FQGTGA. The CDR3 has 16 residues. The J segment lost 4 bases and the V segment lost 2 bases, leaving 9 bases of the junction unmatched. The CDR3 nucleotides are TGTGCCAGCAGCTTAGGCCCAGGGGGCGTCGGCACTGAAGCTTTCTTT. It specifies CASSLGPGGVGTEAFF.

J is TRBJ2-5 and V is TRBV5-6, with 8 bases matching TRBD2. The CDR3 extends over 16 amino acids. V was pared by 4 bases and J by 5 bases, with 13 bases of the junction left unmatched. Germline assignment: CDR1 SGHDT and CDR2 YYEEEE. This CDR3 is CASSPYMAGGRETQYF. Here the CDR3 DNA reads TGTGCCAGCAGCCCATATATGGCGGGGGGCAGGGAGACCCAGTACTTC. The full variable domain, its missing parts supplied by reference TRBV5-6 and TRBJ2-5, is DAGVTQSPTHLIKTRGQQVTLRCSPKSGHDTVSWYQQALGQGPQFIFQYYEEEERQRGNFPDRFSGHQFPNYSSELNVNALLLGDSALYLCASSPYMAGGRETQYFGPGTRLLVL.

Only a few counts were recorded for this clone. The chain combines TRBV29-1 with TRBJ2-1, with 10 bases fitting TRBD1. V lost 0 bases, J lost 4 bases, and 6 bases stayed unmatched. Germline V CDR1 and CDR2: SQVTM, ANQGSEA. The CDR3 spans 16 residues. The CDR3 DNA reads as TGCAGCGTTGAAGATGGATGGGGACAGGGGTACAATGAGCAGTTCTTC. Amino acid sequence: CSVEDGWGQGYNEQFF.

Written as DNA, the CDR3 is TGTGCCAGCATCTCCGGGACAGGTCGGGGAGGCGCTGAAGCTTTCTTT. Amino acid sequence: CASISGTGRGGAEAFF. J is TRBJ1-1 and V is TRBV11-2; 8 bases line up with TRBD1. J lost 6 bases, V lost 7 bases, and 16 bases had no gene match. This CDR3 has 16 amino acids. Per the germline V gene, CDR1 is SGHAT and CDR2 is FQNNGV.

This chain links TRBV14 with TRBJ1-1, with no clear D. V lost 4 bases to trimming and J lost 8 bases, with 14 bases between them. The CDR3 is made up of 13 amino acids. The germline CDR1 and CDR2 sequences are SGHDN and FVKESK. CDR3 sequence: CASSPSLSGEAFF. CDR3 coding DNA: TGTGCCAGCAGCCCATCTTTGAGCGGAGAAGCTTTCTTT.

Regarding this clone: An end of the junction differs from the germline gene, which may be a read error. The sample contains more than one DNA sequence encoding this CDR3. V and J are TRBV2 and TRBJ2-7; 8 bases agree with TRBD1. Germline V lookup: CDR1 SNHLY, CDR2 FYNNEI. CDR3 length: 14 amino acids. The CDR3 DNA follows: TGTGCCAGCAGAGAAGGGACAGGAGCCTACGAGCAGTACTTC. This encodes CASREGTGAYEQYF.

The V and J genes are TRBV4-1 and TRBJ1-5; 10 nucleotides align to TRBD1. The V segment lost 2 bases and the J segment 2 bases; nucleotides outside the gene matches: 6. The CDR3 covers 17 residues. Germline V gives CDR1 MGHRA, CDR2 YSYEKL. CDR3 amino acids: CASSQRTGGSGNQPQHF. CDR3 DNA: TGCGCCAGCAGCCAACGGACAGGGGGTAGTGGCAATCAGCCCCAGCATTTT.

This clone came up once. The gene calls are TRBV9 and TRBJ2-7, with 8 bases identical to TRBD2. Germline V CDR1 and CDR2: SGDLS, YYNGEE. J was trimmed by 1 base and V by 0 bases; bases with no gene match: 3. The CDR3 is made up of 15 amino acids. CDR3 DNA sequence: TGTGCCAGCAGCGTAGGGTTAGCGGGATCCTACGAGCAGTACTTC. Translating gives CASSVGLAGSYEQYF.